The rows below give T cell receptor beta chains drawn from one sample of a study of CD8+CD57+ T cells in acquired aplastic anemia. TCRdb re-analysed the reads in MiXCR, keeping a single row per CDR3 protein. Altogether about 110,000 distinct CDR3 sequences are present, 51% being singletons, with the ten largest covering under 35%. Material for sequencing was sorted CD4+, CD8+, or CD8+CD57+ T cells (not recorded which) from PBMCs. The receptors stem from a human donor in good health, serving as a control. Each CDR3 is given with its conserved first and last residue. D genes are given only for firm matches. Clone size is not always given. Where it is, it says once, few, many or a class for expanded clones.

clone size: -; D gene: -; V gene: TRBV9; J gene: TRBJ1-1; CDR3 DNA: TGTGCCAGCAGCGTAGTGGGGGTGGGCACTGAAGCTTTCTTT; CDR3 protein: CASSVVGVGTEAFF
clone size: once; D gene: TRBD2; V gene: TRBV20-1; J gene: TRBJ2-3; CDR3 DNA: TGCAGTGCTAGAGACGGGCGGGGGGGCACAGATACGCAGTATTTT; CDR3 protein: CSARDGRGGTDTQYF
clone size: -; D gene: TRBD2; V gene: TRBV6-2/TRBV6-3; J gene: TRBJ2-1; CDR3 DNA: TGTGCCAGCAGTTCTCTTAGGACTAGCGGGGGGATCCATGAGCAGTTCTTC; CDR3 protein: CASSSLRTSGGIHEQFF
clone size: few; D gene: -; V gene: TRBV10-1; J gene: TRBJ2-1; CDR3 DNA: TGCGCCAGCAGTTACGGGACTTACGACAAAGAGCAGTTCTTC; CDR3 protein: CASSYGTYDKEQFF
clone size: -; D gene: TRBD1; V gene: TRBV7-9; J gene: TRBJ1-1; CDR3 DNA: TGTGCCAGCAGCCCCAGGACAGGAGTGAACACTGAAGCTTTCTTT; CDR3 protein: CASSPRTGVNTEAFF
clone size: many; D gene: -; V gene: TRBV7-8; J gene: TRBJ2-5; CDR3 DNA: TGTGCCAGCAGCCCCCGGGGAAACCAAGAGACCCAGTACTTC; CDR3 protein: CASSPRGNQETQYF
clone size: many; D gene: -; V gene: TRBV6-1; J gene: TRBJ2-7; CDR3 DNA: TGTGCCAGCAGTGAAGGGGCAGGGCCCCCGACAAACGAGCAGTACTTC; CDR3 protein: CASSEGAGPPTNEQYF
clone size: -; D gene: -; V gene: TRBV7-2; J gene: TRBJ1-2; CDR3 DNA: TGTGCCAGCAGCGCTCAAACAGGGACCAACTATGGCTACACCTTC; CDR3 protein: CASSAQTGTNYGYTF
clone size: many; D gene: TRBD1; V gene: TRBV2; J gene: TRBJ1-6; CDR3 DNA: TGTGCCAGCACCGGGGGACAGACTTATAATTCACCCCTCCACTTT; CDR3 protein: CASTGGQTYNSPLHF
clone size: -; D gene: -; V gene: TRBV9; J gene: TRBJ2-1; CDR3 DNA: TGTGCCAGTGACCCGGGTCAGGGGAACAATGAGCAGTTCTTC; CDR3 protein: CASDPGQGNNEQFF
clone size: many; D gene: TRBD1; V gene: TRBV20-1; J gene: TRBJ1-2; CDR3 DNA: TGCAGTGCTAGTTGGACAGGGTCTATCTATGGCTACACCTTC; CDR3 protein: CSASWTGSIYGYTF
clone size: -; D gene: -; V gene: TRBV20-1; J gene: TRBJ2-2; CDR3 DNA: TGCAGTGCTAGACCGCAGGGCAACACCGGGGAGCTGTTTTTT; CDR3 protein: CSARPQGNTGELFF
clone size: medium-sized; D gene: -; V gene: TRBV7-2; J gene: TRBJ1-6; CDR3 DNA: TGTGCCAGCAGCCGGACACGTAATTCACCCCTCCACTTT; CDR3 protein: CASSRTRNSPLHF
clone size: -; D gene: -; V gene: TRBV3-1; J gene: TRBJ1-6; CDR3 DNA: TGTGCCAGCAGCCTGAGGCCCGGGGGAGATTCACCCCTCCACTTT; CDR3 protein: CASSLRPGGDSPLHF
clone size: few; D gene: -; V gene: TRBV9; J gene: TRBJ2-6; CDR3 DNA: TGTGCCAGCTCAGTGGCAGCTCAACCCTCTGGGGCCAACGTCCTGACTTTC; CDR3 protein: CASSVAAQPSGANVLTF
clone size: few; D gene: TRBD1; V gene: TRBV27; J gene: TRBJ2-2; CDR3 DNA: TGTGCCAGCAGTCTCGGACAGGGGGCCGGGGAGCTGTTTTTT; CDR3 protein: CASSLGQGAGELFF
clone size: many; D gene: -; V gene: TRBV5-6; J gene: TRBJ2-7; CDR3 DNA: TGTGCCAGCAGCACCGGGGTTGGAATCTACGAGCAGTACTTC; CDR3 protein: CASSTGVGIYEQYF
clone size: many; D gene: -; V gene: TRBV6-2/TRBV6-3; J gene: TRBJ1-6; CDR3 DNA: TGTGCCAGCAGTTACTCGTACCTTAATTCACCCCTCCACTTT; CDR3 protein: CASSYSYLNSPLHF
clone size: -; D gene: TRBD1; V gene: TRBV5-1; J gene: TRBJ1-2; CDR3 DNA: TGCGCCAGCAGCTCGACAGGGGAAGATGGCTACACCTTC; CDR3 protein: CASSSTGEDGYTF
clone size: -; D gene: -; V gene: TRBV25-1; J gene: TRBJ1-1; CDR3 DNA: TGTGCCAGCAGTGAATATAGTCTTCCTGAAGCTTTCTTT; CDR3 protein: CASSEYSLPEAFF
clone size: -; D gene: -; V gene: TRBV2; J gene: TRBJ2-7; CDR3 DNA: TGTGCCAGCAGTGAGAGGACATTTCTCGACGAGCAGTACTTC; CDR3 protein: CASSERTFLDEQYF
clone size: many; D gene: -; V gene: TRBV6-5; J gene: TRBJ2-1; CDR3 DNA: TGTGCCAGCAGGGGGACGAACTCCTACAATGAGCAGTTCTTC; CDR3 protein: CASRGTNSYNEQFF
clone size: few; D gene: -; V gene: TRBV10-3; J gene: TRBJ1-2; CDR3 DNA: TGTGCCATCAGTGAATCCGGCAGAGCTAACTATGGCTACACCTTC; CDR3 protein: CAISESGRANYGYTF
clone size: -; D gene: -; V gene: TRBV7-9; J gene: TRBJ2-5; CDR3 DNA: TGTGCCAGCAGCTTAGCGCTCGAGACCCAGTACTTC; CDR3 protein: CASSLALETQYF
clone size: -; D gene: -; V gene: TRBV9; J gene: TRBJ2-3; CDR3 DNA: TGTGCCTTGTCCAAAGAAAGCTTGGAGGGGGGTTACACAGATACGCAGTATTTT; CDR3 protein: CALSKESLEGGYTDTQYF
clone size: many; D gene: -; V gene: TRBV25-1; J gene: TRBJ1-6; CDR3 DNA: TGTGCCAGCAGTGGGGGGGGGTTGCCTTCACCCCCCCACTTT; CDR3 protein: CASSGGGLPSPPHF
clone size: many; D gene: -; V gene: TRBV6-2/TRBV6-3; J gene: TRBJ1-1; CDR3 DNA: TGTGCCAGCAGTTACAACCCGAACACTGAAGCTTTCTTT; CDR3 protein: CASSYNPNTEAFF
clone size: -; D gene: -; V gene: TRBV29-1; J gene: TRBJ1-1; CDR3 DNA: TGCAGCGTTGTCGGGGAGCCTGAAGCTTTCTTT; CDR3 protein: CSVVGEPEAFF
clone size: -; D gene: TRBD1; V gene: TRBV25-1; J gene: TRBJ2-1; CDR3 DNA: TGTGCCAGCAGTGGGACGGACAGGGGACCCAATGAGCAGTTCTTC; CDR3 protein: CASSGTDRGPNEQFF
clone size: many; D gene: TRBD1; V gene: TRBV6-2/TRBV6-3; J gene: TRBJ1-1; CDR3 DNA: TGTGCCAGCAGTCCACAGGGGGTGAGGACTGAAGCTTTCTTT; CDR3 protein: CASSPQGVRTEAFF
clone size: -; D gene: -; V gene: TRBV7-2; J gene: TRBJ2-7; CDR3 DNA: TGTGCCAGCAGCTTAGACCGCACTTACGAGCAGTACTTC; CDR3 protein: CASSLDRTYEQYF
clone size: -; D gene: -; V gene: TRBV20-1; J gene: TRBJ1-2; CDR3 DNA: TGCAGTGCCGTCCCAGGTAGTCAGGCCAACTATGGCTACACCTTC; CDR3 protein: CSAVPGSQANYGYTF
clone size: many; D gene: TRBD1; V gene: TRBV9; J gene: TRBJ2-7; CDR3 DNA: TGTGCCAGCAGCTCCCCCTCGGGACAGGGTGGGACCTACGAGCAGTACTTC; CDR3 protein: CASSSPSGQGGTYEQYF
clone size: -; D gene: -; V gene: TRBV29-1; J gene: TRBJ2-7; CDR3 DNA: TGCAGCGTCGCATCAAGGGCCGGAACAGGGCTGTCGTACGAGCAGTACTTC; CDR3 protein: CSVASRAGTGLSYEQYF
clone size: many; D gene: TRBD1; V gene: TRBV29-1; J gene: TRBJ2-7; CDR3 DNA: TGCAGCGCCGGACAGGGAACCTACGAGCAGTACTTC; CDR3 protein: CSAGQGTYEQYF
clone size: many; D gene: TRBD2; V gene: TRBV5-1; J gene: TRBJ2-5; CDR3 DNA: TGCGCCAGCAGCTTGTCATCTTGGACTAGCGGGCGGGAGACCCAGTACTTC; CDR3 protein: CASSLSSWTSGRETQYF
clone size: -; D gene: -; V gene: TRBV12-3/TRBV12-4; J gene: TRBJ2-3; CDR3 DNA: TGTGCCAGCAGAATAGCCGCAGATACGCAGTATTTT; CDR3 protein: CASRIAADTQYF
clone size: once; D gene: -; V gene: TRBV27; J gene: TRBJ1-1; CDR3 DNA: TGTGCCAGCACCCCTTCCAGGCTGAACACTGAAGCTTTCTTT; CDR3 protein: CASTPSRLNTEAFF
clone size: many; D gene: TRBD1; V gene: TRBV2; J gene: TRBJ1-2; CDR3 DNA: TGTGCCAGCTCCCATAGGGGGCAAATATCGGACACCTTC; CDR3 protein: CASSHRGQISDTF
clone size: -; D gene: TRBD1; V gene: TRBV4-2; J gene: TRBJ1-1; CDR3 DNA: TGTGCCAGCAGCCTTAACAGGGGAGAAGCTTTCTTT; CDR3 protein: CASSLNRGEAFF
clone size: -; D gene: TRBD2; V gene: TRBV25-1; J gene: TRBJ2-5; CDR3 DNA: TGTGCCAGCAGCCCTAGCGGGGGCCCGGAGACCCAGTACTTC; CDR3 protein: CASSPSGGPETQYF
clone size: -; D gene: TRBD1; V gene: TRBV20-1; J gene: TRBJ1-6; CDR3 DNA: TGCAGTGCTCCAACCGTGCAGGGGGCCAATTCACCCCTCCACTTT; CDR3 protein: CSAPTVQGANSPLHF
clone size: many; D gene: TRBD2; V gene: TRBV24-1; J gene: TRBJ2-5; CDR3 DNA: TGTGCCACCAGTGGGACGGATGGCGGGAGGCCGTCAGAGACCCAGTACTTC; CDR3 protein: CATSGTDGGRPSETQYF
clone size: many; D gene: -; V gene: TRBV20-1; J gene: TRBJ2-3; CDR3 DNA: TGCAGTGCTAGAGGGGGGGCATACGGGGGGACCACAGATACGCAGTATTTT; CDR3 protein: CSARGGAYGGTTDTQYF
clone size: -; D gene: TRBD1; V gene: TRBV24-1; J gene: TRBJ2-1; CDR3 DNA: TGTGCCACCAGTGACCCTAGGACAGGGAGTTCCTACAATGAGCAGTTCTTC; CDR3 protein: CATSDPRTGSSYNEQFF
clone size: many; D gene: -; V gene: TRBV6-4; J gene: TRBJ2-3; CDR3 DNA: TGTGCCAGCAGTGACTCCTCCGGGACGGGAGTCACAGATACGCAGTATTTT; CDR3 protein: CASSDSSGTGVTDTQYF